The rows below give T cell receptor beta chains drawn from one sample of a study of blood T cell repertoires in COVID-19. Clones were read by immunoSEQ multiplex PCR, and TCRdb kept only the in-frame ones, dropping some. The sample lists a few hundred thousand clones; 85% to 90% were seen once. What was sequenced was PBMCs or T cells enriched from blood (not recorded which). The receptors were sampled from a man under 40 who had recovered from COVID-19. The CDR3 runs from the conserved cysteine through the conserved F or W. D genes are given only for firm matches. Clone size appears in some rows only: once, few, many, or a class for an expanded clone.

J gene: TRBJ2-7
D gene: NA
V gene: TRBV19
clone size: NA
CDR3 protein: CASSIRQSSYEQYF
CDR3 DNA: TGTGCCAGTAGTATTAGACAGAGCTCCTACGAGCAGTACTTC

J gene: TRBJ1-3
D gene: NA
V gene: TRBV18
clone size: once
CDR3 protein: CASSPNLPSSGNTIYF
CDR3 DNA: TGTGCCAGCTCCCCAAACCTCCCCAGCTCTGGAAACACCATATATTTT

J gene: TRBJ1-2
D gene: TRBD1
V gene: TRBV7-2
clone size: NA
CDR3 protein: CASSTDRGGYGYTF
CDR3 DNA: TGTGCCAGCAGCACTGACAGGGGCGGCTATGGCTACACCTTC

J gene: TRBJ2-1
D gene: NA
V gene: TRBV11-2
clone size: NA
CDR3 protein: CASSSEIMRQFF
CDR3 DNA: TGTGCCAGCAGCTCAGAGATCATGCGGCAGTTCTTC

J gene: TRBJ1-2
D gene: TRBD1
V gene: TRBV28
clone size: NA
CDR3 protein: CASSLKGAKFPNYGYTF
CDR3 DNA: TGTGCCAGCAGTTTGAAGGGGGCGAAATTCCCTAACTATGGCTACACCTTC

J gene: TRBJ1-6
D gene: NA
V gene: TRBV9
clone size: NA
CDR3 protein: CASINSSVEQGNSPLHF
CDR3 DNA: TGTGCCAGCATTAACTCTTCAGTGGAACAGGGAAATTCACCCCTCCACTTT

J gene: TRBJ2-1
D gene: NA
V gene: TRBV10-1
clone size: NA
CDR3 protein: CASSEGGEQFF
CDR3 DNA: TGCGCCAGCAGTGAGGGAGGTGAGCAGTTCTTC

J gene: TRBJ1-2
D gene: NA
V gene: TRBV9
clone size: NA
CDR3 protein: CASSPRHSGDGYTF
CDR3 DNA: TGTGCCAGCAGCCCCCGCCATTCAGGGGATGGCTACACCTTC

J gene: TRBJ1-2
D gene: NA
V gene: TRBV19
clone size: NA
CDR3 protein: CASSIEAGYGYTF
CDR3 DNA: TGTGCCAGTAGTATAGAGGCGGGCTATGGCTACACCTTC

J gene: TRBJ1-2
D gene: NA
V gene: TRBV10-3
clone size: NA
CDR3 protein: CAISEVANYGYTF
CDR3 DNA: TGTGCCATCAGTGAGGTGGCAAACTATGGCTACACCTTC

J gene: TRBJ2-5
D gene: NA
V gene: TRBV4-3
clone size: NA
CDR3 protein: CASSPAGGQETQYF
CDR3 DNA: TGCGCCAGCAGCCCTGCCGGGGGTCAAGAGACCCAGTACTTC

J gene: TRBJ1-1
D gene: NA
V gene: TRBV30
clone size: once
CDR3 protein: CASTMNTEAFF
CDR3 DNA: TGTGCCTCAACAATGAACACTGAAGCTTTCTTT

J gene: TRBJ1-2
D gene: TRBD1
V gene: TRBV2
clone size: NA
CDR3 protein: CASSLRQGNYGYTF
CDR3 DNA: TGTGCCAGCAGTTTACGACAGGGTAACTATGGCTACACCTTC

J gene: TRBJ1-5
D gene: NA
V gene: TRBV4-3
clone size: NA
CDR3 protein: CASIIWMAGDQPQHF
CDR3 DNA: TGCGCCAGCATAATTTGGATGGCAGGTGATCAGCCCCAGCATTTT

J gene: TRBJ1-1
D gene: TRBD1
V gene: TRBV5-1
clone size: NA
CDR3 protein: CASSLAQGGTEAFF
CDR3 DNA: TGCGCCAGCAGCTTGGCACAGGGGGGCACTGAAGCTTTCTTT

J gene: TRBJ2-5
D gene: TRBD2
V gene: TRBV5-1
clone size: NA
CDR3 protein: CASSSLTSGGQETQYF
CDR3 DNA: TGCGCCAGCAGCTCCTTGACTAGCGGGGGCCAAGAGACCCAGTACTTC

J gene: TRBJ2-7
D gene: NA
V gene: TRBV7-6
clone size: few
CDR3 protein: CASSRNPSSYEQYF
CDR3 DNA: TGTGCCAGCTCCAGGAACCCGAGCTCCTACGAGCAGTACTTC

J gene: TRBJ1-2
D gene: TRBD1
V gene: TRBV3-1/TRBV3-2
clone size: once
CDR3 protein: CASSQEGDRGTF
CDR3 DNA: TGTGCCAGCAGCCAAGAAGGGGACAGGGGCACCTTC

J gene: TRBJ1-2
D gene: TRBD1
V gene: TRBV7-2
clone size: NA
CDR3 protein: CASSEGGQGLGGYTF
CDR3 DNA: TGTGCCAGCAGCGAGGGCGGACAGGGGCTGGGCGGCTACACCTTC

J gene: TRBJ2-5
D gene: TRBD1
V gene: TRBV7-8
clone size: few
CDR3 protein: CASSLAPGGPGGTQYF
CDR3 DNA: TGTGCCAGCAGCTTAGCCCCAGGGGGACCTGGGGGGACCCAGTACTTC

J gene: TRBJ2-5
D gene: NA
V gene: TRBV19
clone size: NA
CDR3 protein: CASRGGGGARRETQYF
CDR3 DNA: TGTGCCAGTAGGGGTGGTGGGGGGGCGAGGAGAGAGACCCAGTACTTC

J gene: TRBJ1-5
D gene: TRBD1
V gene: TRBV28
clone size: NA
CDR3 protein: CASSLGPGGFSNQPQHF
CDR3 DNA: TGTGCCAGCAGTTTGGGCCCAGGGGGGTTTAGCAATCAGCCCCAGCATTTT

J gene: TRBJ2-7
D gene: TRBD2
V gene: TRBV9
clone size: NA
CDR3 protein: CASSATRAGGRYEQYF
CDR3 DNA: TGTGCCAGCAGCGCGACGCGAGCGGGAGGGCGGTACGAGCAGTACTTC

J gene: TRBJ2-3
D gene: TRBD2
V gene: TRBV5-1
clone size: NA
CDR3 protein: CASSSSGIGTDTQYF
CDR3 DNA: TGCGCCAGCAGCTCAAGCGGGATAGGCACAGATACGCAGTATTTT

J gene: TRBJ2-1
D gene: TRBD2
V gene: TRBV28
clone size: NA
CDR3 protein: CASNRAGDDNEQFF
CDR3 DNA: TGTGCCAGCAATCGAGCGGGAGACGACAATGAGCAGTTCTTC

J gene: TRBJ2-1
D gene: TRBD2
V gene: TRBV9
clone size: NA
CDR3 protein: CASSVGIRDKPGLAGYNEQFF
CDR3 DNA: TGTGCCAGCAGCGTAGGTATCAGGGATAAACCGGGACTAGCGGGGTACAATGAGCAGTTCTTC

J gene: TRBJ2-5
D gene: NA
V gene: TRBV28
clone size: NA
CDR3 protein: CASSPPEYFGHMYQETQYF
CDR3 DNA: TGTGCCAGCAGCCCTCCAGAATACTTCGGACACATGTACCAAGAGACCCAGTACTTC

J gene: TRBJ2-2
D gene: NA
V gene: TRBV3-1/TRBV3-2
clone size: NA
CDR3 protein: CASGDPAREDGAGELFF
CDR3 DNA: TGTGCCAGCGGGGACCCCGCGAGGGAGGACGGGGCCGGGGAGCTGTTTTTT

J gene: TRBJ2-5
D gene: NA
V gene: TRBV7-7
clone size: NA
CDR3 protein: CASSLDITAKETQYF
CDR3 DNA: TGTGCCAGCAGCTTAGATATAACAGCTAAAGAGACCCAGTACTTC

J gene: TRBJ1-5
D gene: TRBD1
V gene: TRBV30
clone size: NA
CDR3 protein: CAWSISTGTGGASSVRQPQHF
CDR3 DNA: TGTGCCTGGAGTATCTCCACCGGGACAGGGGGCGCATCGTCGGTACGTCAGCCCCAGCATTTT

J gene: TRBJ2-7
D gene: NA
V gene: TRBV5-1
clone size: NA
CDR3 protein: CASSSFDSFSVYEQYF
CDR3 DNA: TGCGCCAGCAGTTCCTTCGACAGTTTTTCCGTCTACGAGCAGTACTTC

J gene: TRBJ2-7
D gene: NA
V gene: TRBV19
clone size: NA
CDR3 protein: CASSIVTSQEQYF
CDR3 DNA: TGTGCCAGTAGTATAGTGACTTCCCAGGAGCAGTACTTC

J gene: TRBJ2-7
D gene: NA
V gene: TRBV6-1
clone size: NA
CDR3 protein: CASSERGGGKTYEQYF
CDR3 DNA: TGTGCCAGCAGTGAACGGGGAGGGGGGAAAACCTACGAGCAGTACTTC

J gene: TRBJ1-6
D gene: NA
V gene: TRBV5-5
clone size: NA
CDR3 protein: CASSFAGEISPLHF
CDR3 DNA: TGTGCCAGCAGCTTTGCCGGGGAGATTTCACCCCTCCACTTT

J gene: TRBJ2-7
D gene: NA
V gene: TRBV5-6
clone size: few
CDR3 protein: CASSLEGRRAYEQYF
CDR3 DNA: TGTGCCAGCAGCTTGGAAGGTCGGAGAGCCTACGAGCAGTACTTC

J gene: TRBJ2-3
D gene: TRBD2
V gene: TRBV27
clone size: NA
CDR3 protein: CASSNQLAVVGDTQYF
CDR3 DNA: TGTGCCAGCAGTAACCAACTAGCGGTGGTAGGAGATACGCAGTATTTT

J gene: TRBJ1-2
D gene: TRBD1
V gene: TRBV6-5
clone size: NA
CDR3 protein: CASKPGQEVGYGYTF
CDR3 DNA: TGTGCCAGTAAGCCGGGACAGGAAGTCGGCTATGGCTACACCTTC

J gene: TRBJ2-7
D gene: TRBD2
V gene: TRBV13
clone size: once
CDR3 protein: CASSASGLAGGPREQYF
CDR3 DNA: TGTGCCAGCAGCGCCTCGGGACTAGCGGGAGGGCCGCGGGAGCAGTACTTC

J gene: TRBJ1-2
D gene: TRBD1
V gene: TRBV27
clone size: NA
CDR3 protein: CASSFGQGGGYTF
CDR3 DNA: TGTGCCAGCAGTTTTGGACAGGGTGGTGGCTACACCTTC

J gene: TRBJ2-1
D gene: TRBD2
V gene: TRBV11-2
clone size: NA
CDR3 protein: CASSKGLAGAGEQFF
CDR3 DNA: TGTGCCAGCAGCAAAGGACTAGCGGGGGCGGGTGAGCAGTTCTTC

J gene: TRBJ1-1
D gene: NA
V gene: TRBV6-5
clone size: NA
CDR3 protein: CASRKTVNTEAFF
CDR3 DNA: TGTGCCAGCAGAAAGACTGTGAACACTGAAGCTTTCTTT

J gene: TRBJ1-1
D gene: NA
V gene: TRBV6-5
clone size: NA
CDR3 protein: CASSYPGAEAFF
CDR3 DNA: TGTGCCAGCAGTTACCCTGGAGCTGAAGCTTTCTTT

J gene: TRBJ1-1
D gene: NA
V gene: TRBV7-2
clone size: NA
CDR3 protein: CASSLDPAGPNHNTEAFF
CDR3 DNA: TGTGCCAGCAGCTTAGACCCCGCAGGTCCCAACCACAACACTGAAGCTTTCTTT

J gene: TRBJ2-5
D gene: NA
V gene: TRBV5-4
clone size: NA
CDR3 protein: CASSLGGGETQYF
CDR3 DNA: TGTGCCAGCAGCTTGGGCGGGGGCGAGACCCAGTACTTC